This T cell receptor (beta chain) was captured by sequencing in a study of graft-versus-host responses after intestinal transplantation. Background on the study: All recipients got anti-thymocyte globulin induction, then tacrolimus and steroids for about 3 years. General study findings and limits: Recipient-marrow GvH clones were detected, some having first appeared in ileum or blood.

The germline V gene has CDR1 SGDLS and CDR2 YYNGEE. The CDR3 sequence is 14 residues long. V shed 0 bases, J shed 8 bases, and the junction held 6 bases outside the gene matches. Sequencing was performed with immunoSEQ multiplex PCR; in TCRdb, only in-frame clones are kept and a portion is missing. The sample records approximately 80,000 clones, 85% to 90% being singletons. This clone was picked up one time. The antigen is undetermined. The source was unstimulated CD4+ T cells sorted from spleen or lymph node cells, collected before intestinal transplant. The chain joins TRBV9 to TRBJ1-2; 8 bases map to TRBD1. This receptor was obtained from a human donor who received an intestinal transplant. The CDR3 reads CASSVDRGARGYTF. The CDR3 coding sequence is TGTGCCAGCAGCGTAGACAGGGGGGCCCGAGGCTACACCTTC.